The following is a T cell receptor (beta chain) sequence with its context. The antigen is not known. Some clones are missing from TCRdb's copy, which holds only in-frame ones; the method was immunoSEQ multiplex PCR. Among more than 12,000 clones, more than 80% were seen once, and the ten largest hold around 2.6%. Germline values: CDR1 MNHEY, CDR2 SMNVEV (reference sequence). Trimming pared 5 bases from V and 2 bases from J, leaving 13 bases between. There are 14 residues in the CDR3. The data belong to a study of tumor-infiltrating lymphocytes in localized non-small cell lung cancer. In the study overall: From each patient, both tumor and uninvolved lung, non-adjacent to tumor, were sampled. The study, taken as a whole, reports: Recurrence-free survival showed no association with tumor T-cell fraction.

The source of this sequence is a human donor with non-small cell lung cancer. This rearrangement joins TRBV27 to TRBJ2-7; D is perhaps TRBD1 or TRBD2 (5 bases each). Sequencing was done on a sample of lung tumor tissue. Here the CDR3 DNA reads TGTGCCAGCAGTCCGTGGGACGGGACCTACGAGCAGTACTTC. Amino acid sequence: CASSPWDGTYEQYF.